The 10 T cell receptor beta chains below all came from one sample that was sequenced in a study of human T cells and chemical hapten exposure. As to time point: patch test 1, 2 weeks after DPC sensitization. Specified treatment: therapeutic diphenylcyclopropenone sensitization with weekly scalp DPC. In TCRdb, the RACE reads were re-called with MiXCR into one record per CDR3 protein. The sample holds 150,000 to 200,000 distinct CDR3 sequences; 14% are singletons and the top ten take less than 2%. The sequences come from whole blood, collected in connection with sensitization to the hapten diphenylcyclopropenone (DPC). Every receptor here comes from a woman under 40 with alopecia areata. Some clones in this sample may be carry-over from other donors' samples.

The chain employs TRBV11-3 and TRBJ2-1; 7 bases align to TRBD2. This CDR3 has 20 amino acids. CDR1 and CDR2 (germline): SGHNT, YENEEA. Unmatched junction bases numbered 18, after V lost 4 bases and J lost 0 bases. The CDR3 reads CASSSPRVGLAASSYNEQFF. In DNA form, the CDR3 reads TGTGCCAGCAGCTCCCCCAGGGTTGGCCTAGCGGCTAGCTCCTACAATGAGCAGTTCTTC.

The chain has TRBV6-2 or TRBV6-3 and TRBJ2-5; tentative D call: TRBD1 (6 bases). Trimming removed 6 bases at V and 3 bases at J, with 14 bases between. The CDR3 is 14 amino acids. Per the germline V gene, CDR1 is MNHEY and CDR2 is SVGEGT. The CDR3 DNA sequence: TGTGCCAGCAGCCTACAGGGTCGGAAAGAGACCCAGTACTTC. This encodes CASSLQGRKETQYF.

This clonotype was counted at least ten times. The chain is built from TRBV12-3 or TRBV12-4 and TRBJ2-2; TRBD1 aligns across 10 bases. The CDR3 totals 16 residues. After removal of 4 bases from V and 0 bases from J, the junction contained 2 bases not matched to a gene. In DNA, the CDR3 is TGTGCCAGCAGTTCCGGGACAGGGGCGAACACCGGGGAGCTGTTTTTT. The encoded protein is CASSSGTGANTGELFF.

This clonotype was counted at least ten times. Written as DNA, the CDR3 is TGCGCCAGCAGCTACGACAGGGGAGGCTACGAGCAGTACTTC. It encodes CASSYDRGGYEQYF. The genes are TRBV4-1 and TRBJ2-7, with TRBD1 matching 8 bases. V shed 5 bases and J 3 bases; nucleotides not matched to a gene: 6. Per the germline V gene, CDR1 is MGHRA and CDR2 is YSYEKL. The CDR3 runs to 14 residues.

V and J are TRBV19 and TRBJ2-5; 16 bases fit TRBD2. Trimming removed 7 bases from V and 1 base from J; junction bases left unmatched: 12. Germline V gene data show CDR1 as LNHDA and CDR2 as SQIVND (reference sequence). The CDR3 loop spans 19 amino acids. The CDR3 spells CASKPAGTSGGARQETQYF. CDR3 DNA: TGTGCCAGTAAACCTGCCGGGACTAGCGGGGGGGCCCGCCAAGAGACCCAGTACTTC.

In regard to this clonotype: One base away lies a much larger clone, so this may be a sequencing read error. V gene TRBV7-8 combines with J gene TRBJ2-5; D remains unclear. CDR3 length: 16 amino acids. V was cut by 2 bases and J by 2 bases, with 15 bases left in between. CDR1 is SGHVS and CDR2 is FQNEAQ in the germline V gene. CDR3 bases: TGTGCCAGCAGCTTACGGGCTGGCGGCTTACAAGAGACCCAGTACTTC. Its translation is CASSLRAGGLQETQYF.

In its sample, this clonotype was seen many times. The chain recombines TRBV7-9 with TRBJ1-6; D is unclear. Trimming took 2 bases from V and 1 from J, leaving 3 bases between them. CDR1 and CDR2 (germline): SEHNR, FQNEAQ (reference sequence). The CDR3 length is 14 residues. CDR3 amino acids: CASSLQSYNSPLHF. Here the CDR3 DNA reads TGTGCCAGCAGCTTACAATCCTATAATTCACCCCTCCACTTT.

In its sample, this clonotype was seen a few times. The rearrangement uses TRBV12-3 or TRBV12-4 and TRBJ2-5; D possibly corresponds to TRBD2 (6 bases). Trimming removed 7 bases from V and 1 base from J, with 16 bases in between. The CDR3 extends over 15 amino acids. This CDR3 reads CASTLTSSPQETQYF. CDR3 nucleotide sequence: TGTGCCAGCACTCTCACTAGCTCCCCCCAAGAGACCCAGTACTTC.

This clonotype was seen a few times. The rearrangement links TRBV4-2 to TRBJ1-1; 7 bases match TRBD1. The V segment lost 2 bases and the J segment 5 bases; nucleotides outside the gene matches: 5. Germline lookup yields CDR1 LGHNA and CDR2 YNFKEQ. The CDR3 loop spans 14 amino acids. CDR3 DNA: TGTGCCAGCAGCCAAACCAGGGGGGATACTGAAGCTTTCTTT. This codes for CASSQTRGDTEAFF.

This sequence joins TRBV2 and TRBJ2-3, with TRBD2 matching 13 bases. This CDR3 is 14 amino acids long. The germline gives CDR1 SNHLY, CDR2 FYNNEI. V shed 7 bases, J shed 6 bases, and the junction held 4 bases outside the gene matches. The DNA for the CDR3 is TGTGCCAGCATGAGGACTAGCGGGAGTGATACGCAGTATTTT. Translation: CASMRTSGSDTQYF.